This TCR beta chain was sequenced in a study of cytomegalovirus exposure and HLA in healthy donors. This PCR relied on a set of 60 Vbeta primers and 13 Jbeta primers. Only in-frame clones appear in the TCRdb table, and some are missing; sequencing was by immunoSEQ multiplex PCR. The sample carries some 180,000 clones, 76% recorded once. This TCR came from a woman between 25 and 40 years old in good health and CMV-seropositive. Sequenced material: PBMCs.

CDR3 in DNA: TGTGCCAGCAGTGAATGGGGGACAGGACAGAGCTCCTACAATGAGCAGTTCTTC. The encoded protein is CASSEWGTGQSSYNEQFF. The J gene is TRBJ2-1, the V gene TRBV25-1; 8 bases align to TRBD1. The CDR3 contains 18 residues. CDR1 is MGHDK and CDR2 is SYGVNS in the germline V gene. The V segment lost 1 base and the J segment 0 bases; nucleotides outside the gene matches: 8.